The clone carrying this T cell receptor beta chain has ten or more counts. What it binds is unknown. This CDR3 comprises 12 residues. V dropped 3 bases and J dropped 5 bases, with 7 bases sitting between them. For the second PCR, which ran for about 7 to 11 cycles, a sample-barcoded 5' primer and a J-beta primer mix were used. Tags on each cDNA molecule came from a template-switch adaptor with 12 random nucleotides. Using its own MiXCR run on the 5' RACE reads, TCRdb lists one record per CDR3 protein. The data contain 1.5 million to 2 million distinct CDR3 sequences, around 40% of them singletons. Extracted total RNA amounted to at least 5 micrograms for each sample. This sample was taken from a study of blood T cells in healthy people across ages. Study information: Capture via template switching afforded approximately one barcoded beta molecule per two T cells. General observations from the study: CMV infection status of these donors was not known.

The chain is built from TRBV12-3 or TRBV12-4 and TRBJ1-1; D is possibly TRBD1 (5 bases). The sequencing input was blood. This sequence originates from a human donor in good health. CDR3 sequence: CASSFGGTEAFF. DNA of the CDR3: TGTGCCAGCAGTTTTGGGGGGACTGAAGCTTTCTTT.